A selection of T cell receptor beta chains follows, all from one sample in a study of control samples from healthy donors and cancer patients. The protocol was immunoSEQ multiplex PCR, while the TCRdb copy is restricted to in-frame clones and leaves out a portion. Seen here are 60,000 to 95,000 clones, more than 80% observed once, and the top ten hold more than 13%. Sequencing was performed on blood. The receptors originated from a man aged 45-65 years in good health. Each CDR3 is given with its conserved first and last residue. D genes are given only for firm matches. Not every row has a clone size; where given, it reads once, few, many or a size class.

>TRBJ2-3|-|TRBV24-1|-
TGTGCCACCAGTGCCACGACCCCCTCCCACACAGATACGCAGTATTTT
CATSATTPSHTDTQYF
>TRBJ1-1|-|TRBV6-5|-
TGTGCCAGCAGGGAGAGGGCCATGAACACTGAAGCTTTCTTT
CASRERAMNTEAFF
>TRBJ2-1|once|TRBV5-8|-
TGTGCCAGCAGCCCCCCTTACAGGGATACCTATGAGCAGTTCTTC
CASSPPYRDTYEQFF
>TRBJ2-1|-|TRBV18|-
TGTGCCAGCTCACTCAGCTGGGACTCCTACAATGAGCAGTTCTTC
CASSLSWDSYNEQFF
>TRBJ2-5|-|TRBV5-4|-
TGTGCCAGCAGCACCGGGGGTGAGACCCAGTACTTC
CASSTGGETQYF
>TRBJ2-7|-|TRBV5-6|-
TGTGCCAGCAGCTTGGCGTACGAGCAGTACTTC
CASSLAYEQYF
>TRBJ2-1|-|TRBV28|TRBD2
TGTGCCAGCAGTTCCTCGGGACTAGCGGCCTACAATGAGCAGTTCTTC
CASSSSGLAAYNEQFF
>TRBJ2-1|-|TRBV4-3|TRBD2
TGCGCCAGCAGCCAAGCCCCTAGCGGGAGGGACCACAATGAGCAGTTCTTC
CASSQAPSGRDHNEQFF
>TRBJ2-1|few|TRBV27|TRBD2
TGTGCCAGCAGTTTATCGGTTTTCGGACTAGCGGGAGGAGGGAGCAATGAGCAGTTCTTC
CASSLSVFGLAGGGSNEQFF
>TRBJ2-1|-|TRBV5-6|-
TGTGCCAGCAGCAAAGGACTGTACAATGAGCAGTTCTTC
CASSKGLYNEQFF
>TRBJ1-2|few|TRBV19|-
TGTGCCAGTAGTATTGTTAACGGCCGTAGGGGCTACACCTTC
CASSIVNGRRGYTF
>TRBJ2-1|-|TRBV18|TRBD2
TGTGCCAGCTCGCAAGCGGGAGGGCAGGGTGAGCAGTTCTTC
CASSQAGGQGEQFF
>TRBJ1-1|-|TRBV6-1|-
TGTGCCAGCAGTGAAATCCGGGGGTACACTGAAGCTTTCTTT
CASSEIRGYTEAFF
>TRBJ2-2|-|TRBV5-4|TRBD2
TGTGCCAGCAGCCCAGGGAGGGCGAACACCGGGGAGCTGTTTTTT
CASSPGRANTGELFF
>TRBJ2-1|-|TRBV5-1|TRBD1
TGCGCCAGCAGCCCCGGACAGGGTCGTGAGCAGTTCTTC
CASSPGQGREQFF
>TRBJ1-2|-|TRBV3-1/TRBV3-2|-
TGTGCCAGCAGCCAAGCCAGCAACCGGCTTACCTTGACCTTAACTCCACCTAATGGCTACACCTTC
CASSQASNRLTLTLTPPNGYTF
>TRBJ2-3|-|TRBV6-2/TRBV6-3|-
TGTGCCAGCAGTTTCCAGCTGGGGCGCACAGATACGCAGTATTTT
CASSFQLGRTDTQYF
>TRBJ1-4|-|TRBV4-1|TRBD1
TGCGCCAGCAGCATAAGAGGGGGCCCCGGGGGGGAAAAACTGTTTTTT
CASSIRGGPGGEKLFF
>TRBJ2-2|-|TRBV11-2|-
TGTGCCAGCAGCTTAGATTATGGAGGGACAGCCTCGAACACCGGGGAGCTGTTTTTT
CASSLDYGGTASNTGELFF
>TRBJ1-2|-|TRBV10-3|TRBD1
TGTGCCATCAGTGCCGGGACAGGAAGGCTCAACACCTTC
CAISAGTGRLNTF
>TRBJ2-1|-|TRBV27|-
TGTGCCAGCAGTTTGCGACAGACTATAAACAATGAGCAGTTCTTC
CASSLRQTINNEQFF
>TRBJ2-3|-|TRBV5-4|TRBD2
TGTGCCAGCAGAGAGGGGACTAGCGGAGACACAGATACGCAGTATTTT
CASREGTSGDTDTQYF
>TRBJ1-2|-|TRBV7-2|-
TGTGCCAGCAGCCTTCTCAGGGGCGACTATGGCTACACCTTC
CASSLLRGDYGYTF
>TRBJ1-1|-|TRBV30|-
TGTGCCTGGAGTCTGTTGGGGGCGCCCCGGATGGCTTTCTTT
CAWSLLGAPRMAFF
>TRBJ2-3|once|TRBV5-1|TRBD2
TGCGCCAGCAGCCACGAGCGGGAGGAAGATACGCAGTATTTT
CASSHEREEDTQYF
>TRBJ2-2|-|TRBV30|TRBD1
TGTGCAAAGGGACAGTACACCGGGGAGCTGTTTTTT
CAKGQYTGELFF
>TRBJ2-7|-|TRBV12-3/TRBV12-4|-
TGTGCCAGCAGTCCGTCCCGGCTACAGCAGTACTTC
CASSPSRLQQYF
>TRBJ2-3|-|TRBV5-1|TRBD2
TGCGCCAGCACCCCGGGGAGTAGCGGGAGAAATACGCAGTATTTT
CASTPGSSGRNTQYF
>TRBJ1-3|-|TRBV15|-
TGTGCCACCCGCCGCGACCGTCAGGGTAGAAACACCATATATTTT
CATRRDRQGRNTIYF
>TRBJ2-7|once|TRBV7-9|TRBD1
TGTGCCAGCAGCTCTCCCCCCGGGACAGGGACCTACGAGCAGTACTTC
CASSSPPGTGTYEQYF
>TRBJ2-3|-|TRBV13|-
TGTGCCAGCAGCTCCGAGCCGAGGACCACAGATACGCAGTATTTT
CASSSEPRTTDTQYF
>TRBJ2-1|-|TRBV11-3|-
TGTGCCAGCAGCTTAAGGCAGGGGGGGTACAATGAGCAGTTCTTC
CASSLRQGGYNEQFF
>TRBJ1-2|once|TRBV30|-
TGTGCCTGGAGTAGGCCGGTGGGAGGCTACACCTTC
CAWSRPVGGYTF
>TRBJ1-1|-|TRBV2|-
TGTGCCAGCAGTGAAGTTGAGCTCACTGAAGCTTTCTTT
CASSEVELTEAFF
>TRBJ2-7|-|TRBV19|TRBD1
TGTGCCAGTAGTTCTCAGGGGGCATACGAGCAGTACTTC
CASSSQGAYEQYF
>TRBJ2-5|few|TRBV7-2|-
TGTGCCAGCAGCTTCTCTCATTTGGAGACCCAGTACTTC
CASSFSHLETQYF
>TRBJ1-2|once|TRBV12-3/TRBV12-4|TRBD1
TGTGCCAGCAGTCTCGGACAGGGCTATGGCTACACCTTC
CASSLGQGYGYTF
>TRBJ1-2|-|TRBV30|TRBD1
TGTGCCTGGGGCAAGAAGGGGACAGGGCATGGCTACACCTTC
CAWGKKGTGHGYTF
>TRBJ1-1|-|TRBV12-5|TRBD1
TGTGCTAGTGGTTTGGACAGGGGCACTGAAGCTTTCTTT
CASGLDRGTEAFF
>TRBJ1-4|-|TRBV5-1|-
TGCGCCAGCAGGGGGGGTAGGGTAAGGAATGAAAAACTGTTTTTT
CASRGGRVRNEKLFF
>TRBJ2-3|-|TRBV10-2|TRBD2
TGCGCCAGCAGTGTTGCGGGAGGCGGCACAGATACGCAGTATTTT
CASSVAGGGTDTQYF
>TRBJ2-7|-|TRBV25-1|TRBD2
TGTGCCAGCAGTGAGCTAGCGGGAGGATACGAGCAGTACTTC
CASSELAGGYEQYF
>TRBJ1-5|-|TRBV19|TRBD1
TGTGCCAGTATGCGAGACAGGGGCCATCAGCCCCAGCATTTT
CASMRDRGHQPQHF
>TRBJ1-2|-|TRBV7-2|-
TGTGCCAGCAGTTATGGACGGAACTATGGCTACACCTTC
CASSYGRNYGYTF
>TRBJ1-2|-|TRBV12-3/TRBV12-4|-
TGTGCCAGCAGTTTCCCCAGTATGAACGGCTACACCTTC
CASSFPSMNGYTF
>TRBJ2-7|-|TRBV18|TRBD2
TGTGCCAGCCGGACTAGCGGCTCCTACGAGCAGTACTTC
CASRTSGSYEQYF
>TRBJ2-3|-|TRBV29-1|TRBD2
TGCAGCGCCTCGACTAGCGGGAGTCAAACAGATACGCAGTATTTT
CSASTSGSQTDTQYF
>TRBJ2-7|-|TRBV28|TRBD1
TGTGGGGCAGGGGGCAGCTACGAGCAGTACTTC
CGAGGSYEQYF
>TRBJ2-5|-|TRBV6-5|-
TGTGCCAGCAGCCCCGGGCCCTCTCAGACCCAGTACTTC
CASSPGPSQTQYF
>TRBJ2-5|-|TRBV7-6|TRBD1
TGTGCCAGCAGCTTAGCGGGGACAGACCAAGAGACCCAGTACTTC
CASSLAGTDQETQYF
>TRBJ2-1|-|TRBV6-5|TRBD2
TGTGCCAGCAGTTTCGCGGGAGGGCCGGGGGATGAGCAGTTCTTC
CASSFAGGPGDEQFF